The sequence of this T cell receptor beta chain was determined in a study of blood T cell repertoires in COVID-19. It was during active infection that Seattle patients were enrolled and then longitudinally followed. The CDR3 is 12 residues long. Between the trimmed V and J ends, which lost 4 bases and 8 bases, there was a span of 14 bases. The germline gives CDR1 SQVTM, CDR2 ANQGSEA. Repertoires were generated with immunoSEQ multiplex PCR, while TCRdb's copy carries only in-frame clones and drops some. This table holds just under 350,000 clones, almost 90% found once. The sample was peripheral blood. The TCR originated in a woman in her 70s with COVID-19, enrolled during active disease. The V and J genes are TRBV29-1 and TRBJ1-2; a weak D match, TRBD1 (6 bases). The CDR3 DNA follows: TGCAGCGTTGGTGCGGGGGCAAACGGCTACACCTTC. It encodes CSVGAGANGYTF.